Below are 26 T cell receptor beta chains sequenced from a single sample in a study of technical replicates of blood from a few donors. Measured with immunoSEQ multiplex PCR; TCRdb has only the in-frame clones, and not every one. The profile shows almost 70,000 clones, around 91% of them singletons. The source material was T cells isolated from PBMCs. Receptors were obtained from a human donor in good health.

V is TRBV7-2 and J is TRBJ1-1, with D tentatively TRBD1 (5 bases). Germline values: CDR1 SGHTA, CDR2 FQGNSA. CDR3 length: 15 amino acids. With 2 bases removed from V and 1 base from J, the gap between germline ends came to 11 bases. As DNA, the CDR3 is TGTGCCAGCAGCTTATGGGGGGGGAGGAACACTGAAGCTTTCTTT. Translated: CASSLWGGRNTEAFF. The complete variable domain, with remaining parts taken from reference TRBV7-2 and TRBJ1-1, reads GAGVSQSPSNKVTEKGKDVELRCDPISGHTALYWYRQSLGQGLEFLIYFQGNSAPDKSGLPSDRFSAERTGGSVSTLTIQRTQQEDSAVYLCASSLWGGRNTEAFFGQGTRLTVV.

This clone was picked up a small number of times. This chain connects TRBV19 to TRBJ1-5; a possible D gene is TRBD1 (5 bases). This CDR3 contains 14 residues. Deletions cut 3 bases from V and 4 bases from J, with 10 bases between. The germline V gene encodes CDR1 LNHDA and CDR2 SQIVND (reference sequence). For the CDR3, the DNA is TGTGCCAGTAGTATTCGACAGATTAATCAGCCCCAGCATTTT. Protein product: CASSIRQINQPQHF.

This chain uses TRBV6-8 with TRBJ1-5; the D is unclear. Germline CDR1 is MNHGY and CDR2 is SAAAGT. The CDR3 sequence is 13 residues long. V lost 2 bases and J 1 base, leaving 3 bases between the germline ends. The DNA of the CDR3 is TGTGCCAGCAGTTACAGCAGCAATCAGCCCCAGCATTTT. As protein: CASSYSSNQPQHF.

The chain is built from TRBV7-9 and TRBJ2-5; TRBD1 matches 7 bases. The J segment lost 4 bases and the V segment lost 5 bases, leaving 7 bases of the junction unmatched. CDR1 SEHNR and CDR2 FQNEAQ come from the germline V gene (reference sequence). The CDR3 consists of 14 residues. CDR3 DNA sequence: TGTGCCAGCAGCCAACAGGGGATAAGAGAGACCCAGTACTTC. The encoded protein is CASSQQGIRETQYF.

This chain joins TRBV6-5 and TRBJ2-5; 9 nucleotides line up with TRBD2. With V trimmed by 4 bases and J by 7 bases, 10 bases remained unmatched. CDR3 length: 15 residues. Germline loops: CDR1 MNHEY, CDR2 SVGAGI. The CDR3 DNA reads TGTGCCAGCAGTTTAGCGGGAGCGACGGACGGGACCCAGTACTTC. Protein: CASSLAGATDGTQYF.

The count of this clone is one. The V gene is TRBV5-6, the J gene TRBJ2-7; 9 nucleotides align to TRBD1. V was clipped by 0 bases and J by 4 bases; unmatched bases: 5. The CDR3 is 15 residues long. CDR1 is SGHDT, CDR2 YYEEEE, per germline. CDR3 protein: CASSLGGTGLYEQYF. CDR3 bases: TGTGCCAGCAGCTTGGGTGGGACAGGGTTGTACGAGCAGTACTTC.

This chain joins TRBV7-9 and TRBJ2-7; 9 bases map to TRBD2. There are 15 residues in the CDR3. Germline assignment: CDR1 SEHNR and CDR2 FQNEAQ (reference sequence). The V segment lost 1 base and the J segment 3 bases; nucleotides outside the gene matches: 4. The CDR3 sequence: CASSLGGLAGYEQYF. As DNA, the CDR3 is TGTGCCAGCAGCTTAGGGGGACTAGCTGGCTACGAGCAGTACTTC.

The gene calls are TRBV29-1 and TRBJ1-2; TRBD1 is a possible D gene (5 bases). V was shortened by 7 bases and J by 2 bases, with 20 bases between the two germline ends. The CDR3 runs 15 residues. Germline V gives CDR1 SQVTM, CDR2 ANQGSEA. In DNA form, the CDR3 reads TGCAGCGCCGGAGGTGGGGCCAGCGGGAACTATGGCTACACCTTC. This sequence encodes CSAGGGASGNYGYTF. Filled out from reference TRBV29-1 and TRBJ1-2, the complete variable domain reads SAVISQKPSRDICQRGTSLTIQCQVDSQVTMMFWYRQQPGQSLTLIATANQGSEATYESGFVIDKFPISRPNLTFSTLTVSNMSPEDSSIYLCSAGGGASGNYGYTFGSGTRLTVV.

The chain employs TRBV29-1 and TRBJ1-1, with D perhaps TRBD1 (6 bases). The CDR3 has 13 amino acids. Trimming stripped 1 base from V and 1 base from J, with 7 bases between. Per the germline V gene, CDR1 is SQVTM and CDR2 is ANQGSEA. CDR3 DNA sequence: TGCAGCGTTGAAGTAGGGGGGAACACTGAAGCTTTCTTT. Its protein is CSVEVGGNTEAFF.

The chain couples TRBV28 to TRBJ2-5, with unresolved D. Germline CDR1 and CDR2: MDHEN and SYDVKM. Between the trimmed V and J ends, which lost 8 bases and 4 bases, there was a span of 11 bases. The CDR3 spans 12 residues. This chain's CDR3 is CASGLGTETQYF. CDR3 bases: TGTGCCAGCGGGCTCGGCACAGAGACCCAGTACTTC.

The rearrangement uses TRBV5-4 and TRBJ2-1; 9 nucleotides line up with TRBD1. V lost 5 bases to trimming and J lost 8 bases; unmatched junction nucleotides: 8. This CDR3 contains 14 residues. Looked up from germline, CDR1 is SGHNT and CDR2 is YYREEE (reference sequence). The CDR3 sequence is CASSPGQGRDEQFF. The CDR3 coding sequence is TGTGCCAGCAGTCCGGGACAGGGTCGCGATGAGCAGTTCTTC.

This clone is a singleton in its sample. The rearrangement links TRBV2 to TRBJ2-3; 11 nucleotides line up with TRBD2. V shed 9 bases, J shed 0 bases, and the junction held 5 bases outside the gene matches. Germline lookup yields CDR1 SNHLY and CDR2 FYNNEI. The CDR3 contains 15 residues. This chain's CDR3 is CARPRTSGSTDTQYF. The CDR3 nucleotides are TGTGCCAGACCCCGGACTAGCGGGAGCACAGATACGCAGTATTTT.

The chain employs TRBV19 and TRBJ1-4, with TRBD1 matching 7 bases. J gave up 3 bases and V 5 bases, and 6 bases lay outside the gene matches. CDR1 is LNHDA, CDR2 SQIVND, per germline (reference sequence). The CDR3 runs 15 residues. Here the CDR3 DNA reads TGTGCCAGTAGTCCGAACAGGGGCTCTAATGAAAAACTGTTTTTT. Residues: CASSPNRGSNEKLFF.

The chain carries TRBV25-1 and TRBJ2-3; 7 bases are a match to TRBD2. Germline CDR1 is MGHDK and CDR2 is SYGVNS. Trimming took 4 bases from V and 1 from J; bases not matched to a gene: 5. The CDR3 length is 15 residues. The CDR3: CASSALADRTDTQYF. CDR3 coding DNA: TGTGCCAGCAGTGCCCTAGCGGATCGCACAGATACGCAGTATTTT.

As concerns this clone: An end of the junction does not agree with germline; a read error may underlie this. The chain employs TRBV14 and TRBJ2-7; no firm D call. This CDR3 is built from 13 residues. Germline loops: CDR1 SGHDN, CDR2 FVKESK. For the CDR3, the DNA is TGTGCCAGCAGCCAAGACATTCGCTACGTGCAGTACTTC. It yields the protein CASSQDIRYVQYF.

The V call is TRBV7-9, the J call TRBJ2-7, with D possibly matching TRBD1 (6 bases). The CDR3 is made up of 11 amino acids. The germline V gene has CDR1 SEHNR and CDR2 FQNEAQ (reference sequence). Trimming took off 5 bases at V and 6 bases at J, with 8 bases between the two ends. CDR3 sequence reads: CASSRGGEQYF. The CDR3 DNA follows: TGTGCCAGCAGCCGAGGGGGCGAGCAGTACTTC.

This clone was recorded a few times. CDR3 sequence: CASSINRQGQPEAFF. CDR3 DNA sequence: TGTGCCAGCAGTATCAATAGACAGGGCCAGCCTGAAGCTTTCTTT. This chain connects TRBV27 to TRBJ1-1; 7 nucleotides agree with TRBD1. Germline V lookup: CDR1 MNHEY, CDR2 SMNVEV (reference sequence). After removal of 5 bases from V and 6 bases from J, the junction contained 12 bases not matched to a gene. CDR3 length equals 15 residues.

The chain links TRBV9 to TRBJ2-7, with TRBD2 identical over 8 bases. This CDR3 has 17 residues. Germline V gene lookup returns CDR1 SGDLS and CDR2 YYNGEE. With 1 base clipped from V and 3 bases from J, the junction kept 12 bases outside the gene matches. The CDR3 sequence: CASSVNSGTRGSYEQYF. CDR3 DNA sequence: TGTGCCAGCAGCGTAAACTCCGGGACTAGAGGGAGCTACGAGCAGTACTTC.

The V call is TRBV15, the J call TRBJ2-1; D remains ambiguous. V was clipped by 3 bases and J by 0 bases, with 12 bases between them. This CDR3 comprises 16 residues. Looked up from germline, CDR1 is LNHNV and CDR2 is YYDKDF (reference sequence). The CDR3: CATSSRLVYSYNEQFF. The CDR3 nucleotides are TGTGCCACCAGCAGTCGCCTAGTCTACTCCTACAATGAGCAGTTCTTC.

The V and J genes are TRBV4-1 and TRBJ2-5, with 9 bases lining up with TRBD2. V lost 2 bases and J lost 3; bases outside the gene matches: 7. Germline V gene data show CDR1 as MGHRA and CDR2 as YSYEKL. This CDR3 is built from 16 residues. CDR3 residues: CASSQPRASGKETQYF. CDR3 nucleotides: TGCGCCAGCAGCCAACCTCGTGCTAGCGGGAAAGAGACCCAGTACTTC.

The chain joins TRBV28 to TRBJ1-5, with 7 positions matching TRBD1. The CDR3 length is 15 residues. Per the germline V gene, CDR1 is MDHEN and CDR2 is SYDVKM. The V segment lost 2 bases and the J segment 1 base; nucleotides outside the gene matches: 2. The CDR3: CASSLVGQSNQPQHF. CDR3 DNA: TGTGCCAGCAGTTTAGTGGGACAGAGCAATCAGCCCCAGCATTTT. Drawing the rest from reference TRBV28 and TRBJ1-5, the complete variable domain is DVKVTQSSRYLVKRTGEKVFLECVQDMDHENMFWYRQDPGLGLRLIYFSYDVKMKEKGDIPEGYSVSREKKERFSLILESASTNQTSMYLCASSLVGQSNQPQHFGDGTRLSIL.

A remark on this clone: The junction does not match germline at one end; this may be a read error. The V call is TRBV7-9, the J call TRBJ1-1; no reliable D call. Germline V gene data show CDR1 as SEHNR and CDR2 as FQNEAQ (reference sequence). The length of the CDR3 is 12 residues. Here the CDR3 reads CASSLEQWKALF. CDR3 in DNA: TGTGCCAGCAGCTTAGAACAGTGGAAAGCTCTCTTT. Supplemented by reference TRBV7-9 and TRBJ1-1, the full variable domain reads DTGVSQNPRHKITKRGQNVTFRCDPISEHNRLYWYRQTLGQGPEFLTYFQNEAQLEKSRLLSDRFSAERPKGSFSTLEIQRTEQGDSAMYLCASSLEQWKALFGQGTRLTVV.

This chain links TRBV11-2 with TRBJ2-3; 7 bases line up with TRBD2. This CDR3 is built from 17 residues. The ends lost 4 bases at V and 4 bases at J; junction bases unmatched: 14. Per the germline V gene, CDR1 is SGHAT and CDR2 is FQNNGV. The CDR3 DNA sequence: TGTGCCAGCAGCTCCCGACGGGGGGTATTGAATCCAGATACGCAGTATTTT. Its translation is CASSSRRGVLNPDTQYF.

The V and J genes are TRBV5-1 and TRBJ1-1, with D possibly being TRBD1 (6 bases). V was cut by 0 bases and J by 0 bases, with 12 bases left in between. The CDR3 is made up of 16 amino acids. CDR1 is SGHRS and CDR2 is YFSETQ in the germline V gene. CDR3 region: CASSLETGNMNTEAFF. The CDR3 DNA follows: TGCGCCAGCAGCTTGGAGACAGGCAACATGAACACTGAAGCTTTCTTT.

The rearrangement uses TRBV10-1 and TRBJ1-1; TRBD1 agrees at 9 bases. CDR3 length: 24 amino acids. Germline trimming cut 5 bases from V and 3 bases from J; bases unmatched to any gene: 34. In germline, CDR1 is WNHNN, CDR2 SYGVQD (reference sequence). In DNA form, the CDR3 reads TGCGCCAGCAGTTTATCGGGACAGGGACTTTTAGTCTCCCAAGGACGTTATTCTGACACTGAAGCTTTCTTT. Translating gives CASSLSGQGLLVSQGRYSDTEAFF.

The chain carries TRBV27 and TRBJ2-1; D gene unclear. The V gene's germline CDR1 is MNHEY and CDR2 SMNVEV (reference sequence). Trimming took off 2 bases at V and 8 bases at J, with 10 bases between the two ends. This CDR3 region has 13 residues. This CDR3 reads CASSLKRRDEQFF. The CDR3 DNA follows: TGTGCCAGCAGTTTAAAACGTCGGGATGAGCAGTTCTTC.